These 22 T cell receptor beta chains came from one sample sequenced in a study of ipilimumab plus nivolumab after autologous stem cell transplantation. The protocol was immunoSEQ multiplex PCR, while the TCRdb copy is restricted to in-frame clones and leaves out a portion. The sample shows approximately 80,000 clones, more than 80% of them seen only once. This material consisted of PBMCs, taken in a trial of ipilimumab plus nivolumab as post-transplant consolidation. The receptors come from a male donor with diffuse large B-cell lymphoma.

The CDR3 DNA follows: TGCGCCAGCAGCCAAGATGGCGTTAGTTACACAGATACGCAGTATTTT. It yields the protein CASSQDGVSYTDTQYF. This rearrangement joins TRBV4-1 to TRBJ2-3; no clear D gene. The CDR3 is made up of 16 amino acids. Trimming pared 0 bases from V and 2 bases from J, leaving 12 bases between. Germline CDR1 is MGHRA and CDR2 is YSYEKL.

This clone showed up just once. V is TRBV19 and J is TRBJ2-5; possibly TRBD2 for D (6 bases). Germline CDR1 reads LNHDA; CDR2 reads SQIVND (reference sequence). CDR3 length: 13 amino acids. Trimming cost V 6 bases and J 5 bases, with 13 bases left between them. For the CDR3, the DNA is TGTGCCAGTAGGGGGACGGGGGTGGAGACCCAGTACTTC. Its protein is CASRGTGVETQYF.

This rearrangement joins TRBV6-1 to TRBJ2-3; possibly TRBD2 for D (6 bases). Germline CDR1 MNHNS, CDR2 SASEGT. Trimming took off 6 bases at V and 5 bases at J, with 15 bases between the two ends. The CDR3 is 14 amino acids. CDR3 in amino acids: CASREFRRGDTQYF. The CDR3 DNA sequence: TGTGCCAGCAGGGAATTTCGGCGGGGAGATACGCAGTATTTT.

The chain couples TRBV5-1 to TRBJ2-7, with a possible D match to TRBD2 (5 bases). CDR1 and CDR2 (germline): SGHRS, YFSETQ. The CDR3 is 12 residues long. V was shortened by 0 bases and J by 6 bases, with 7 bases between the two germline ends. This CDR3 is CASSLGGSEQYF. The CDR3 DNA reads TGCGCCAGCAGCTTGGGTGGGAGCGAGCAGTACTTC.

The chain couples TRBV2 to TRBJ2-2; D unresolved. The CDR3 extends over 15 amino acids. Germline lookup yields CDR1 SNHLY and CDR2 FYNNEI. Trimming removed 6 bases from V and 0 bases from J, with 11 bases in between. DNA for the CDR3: TGTGCCAGCAGCCTCCCGGACCCGAACACCGGGGAGCTGTTTTTT. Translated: CASSLPDPNTGELFF.

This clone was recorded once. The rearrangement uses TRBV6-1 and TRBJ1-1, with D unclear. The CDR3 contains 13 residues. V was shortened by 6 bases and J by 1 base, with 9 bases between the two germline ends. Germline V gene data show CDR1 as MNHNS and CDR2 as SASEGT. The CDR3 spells CASSPTTNTEAFF. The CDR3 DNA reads TGTGCCAGCAGCCCGACCACGAACACTGAAGCTTTCTTT.

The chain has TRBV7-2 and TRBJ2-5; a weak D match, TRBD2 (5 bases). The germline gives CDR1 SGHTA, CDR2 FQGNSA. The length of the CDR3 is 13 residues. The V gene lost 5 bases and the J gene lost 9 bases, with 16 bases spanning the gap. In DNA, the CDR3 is TGTGCCAGCAGCCTGGGAGTGCGAGGGTCCCAGTACTTC. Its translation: CASSLGVRGSQYF.

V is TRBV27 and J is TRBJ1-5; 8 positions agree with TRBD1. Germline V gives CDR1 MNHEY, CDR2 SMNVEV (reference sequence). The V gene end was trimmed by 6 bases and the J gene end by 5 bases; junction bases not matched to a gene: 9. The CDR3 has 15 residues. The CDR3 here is CASSPTGTGYQPQHF. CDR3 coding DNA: TGTGCCAGCAGCCCGACCGGGACAGGCTATCAGCCCCAGCATTTT.

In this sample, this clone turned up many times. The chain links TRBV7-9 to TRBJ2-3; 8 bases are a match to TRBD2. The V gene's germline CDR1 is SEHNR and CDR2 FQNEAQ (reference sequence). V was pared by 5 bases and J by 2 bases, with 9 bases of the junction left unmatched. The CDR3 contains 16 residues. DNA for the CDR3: TGTGCCAGCAGCATTCCGGGGGGGCCCAACACAGATACGCAGTATTTT. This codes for CASSIPGGPNTDTQYF.

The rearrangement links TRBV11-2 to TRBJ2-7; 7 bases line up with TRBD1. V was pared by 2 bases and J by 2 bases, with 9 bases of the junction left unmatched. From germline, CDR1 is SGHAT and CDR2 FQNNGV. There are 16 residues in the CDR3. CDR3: CASSLQGVGSTYEQYF. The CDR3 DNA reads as TGTGCCAGCAGCTTACAGGGGGTAGGCTCGACCTACGAGCAGTACTTC.

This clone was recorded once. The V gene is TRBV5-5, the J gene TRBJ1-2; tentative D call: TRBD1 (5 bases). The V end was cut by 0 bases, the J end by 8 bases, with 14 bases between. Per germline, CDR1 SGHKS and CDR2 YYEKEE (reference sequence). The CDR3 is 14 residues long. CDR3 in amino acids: CASSLVAEGAGYTF. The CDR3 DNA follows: TGTGCCAGCAGCTTGGTTGCCGAAGGGGCCGGCTACACCTTC. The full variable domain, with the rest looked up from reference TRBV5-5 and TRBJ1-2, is DAGVTQSPTHLIKTRGQQVTLRCSPISGHKSVSWYQQVLGQGPQFIFQYYEKEERGRGNFPDRFSARQFPNYSSELNVNALLLGDSALYLCASSLVAEGAGYTFGSGTRLTVV.

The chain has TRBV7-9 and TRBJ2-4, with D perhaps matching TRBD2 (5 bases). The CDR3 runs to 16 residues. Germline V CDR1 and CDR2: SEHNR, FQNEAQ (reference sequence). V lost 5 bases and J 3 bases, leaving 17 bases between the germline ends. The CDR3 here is CASSPGDGVGKNIQYF. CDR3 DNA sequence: TGTGCCAGCAGCCCCGGGGATGGGGTCGGCAAAAACATTCAGTACTTC.

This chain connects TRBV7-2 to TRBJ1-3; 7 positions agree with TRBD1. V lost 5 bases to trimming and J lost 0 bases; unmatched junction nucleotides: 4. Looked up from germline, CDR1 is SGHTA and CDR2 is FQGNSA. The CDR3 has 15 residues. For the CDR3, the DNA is TGTGCCAGCAGCGCTGGGACAGACTCTGGAAACACCATATATTTT. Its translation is CASSAGTDSGNTIYF.

The CDR3 bases are TGTGCCACCAGACGGACAGGCACTAATGAGCAGTTCTTC. It encodes CATRRTGTNEQFF. The chain carries TRBV6-4 and TRBJ2-1, with 7 nucleotides matching TRBD1. The V and J ends lost 10 bases and 7 bases, in that order; junction bases with no gene match: 10. In germline, CDR1 is MRHNA, CDR2 SNTAGT. The length of the CDR3 is 13 residues.

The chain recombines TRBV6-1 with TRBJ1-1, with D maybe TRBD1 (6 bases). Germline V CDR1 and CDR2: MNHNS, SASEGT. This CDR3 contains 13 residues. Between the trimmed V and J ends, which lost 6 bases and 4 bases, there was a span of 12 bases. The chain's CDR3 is CASRKTGITEAFF. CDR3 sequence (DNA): TGTGCCAGCAGAAAAACAGGGATCACTGAAGCTTTCTTT.

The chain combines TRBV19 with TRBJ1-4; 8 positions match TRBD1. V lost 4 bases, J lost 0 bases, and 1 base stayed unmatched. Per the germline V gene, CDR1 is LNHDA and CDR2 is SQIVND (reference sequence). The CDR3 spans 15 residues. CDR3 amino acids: CASSKDRATNEKLFF. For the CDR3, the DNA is TGTGCCAGTAGTAAGGACAGGGCAACTAATGAAAAACTGTTTTTT.

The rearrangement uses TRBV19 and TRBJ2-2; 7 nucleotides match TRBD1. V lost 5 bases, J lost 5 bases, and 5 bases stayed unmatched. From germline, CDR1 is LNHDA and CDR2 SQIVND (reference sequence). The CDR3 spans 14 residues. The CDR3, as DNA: TGTGCCAGTAGTCGGACAGGTTTGACCGGGGAGCTGTTTTTT. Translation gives CASSRTGLTGELFF. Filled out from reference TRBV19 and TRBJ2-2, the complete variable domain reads DGGITQSPKYLFRKEGQNVTLSCEQNLNHDAMYWYRQDPGQGLRLIYYSQIVNDFQKGDIAEGYSVSREKKESFPLTVTSAQKNPTAFYLCASSRTGLTGELFFGEGSRLTVL.

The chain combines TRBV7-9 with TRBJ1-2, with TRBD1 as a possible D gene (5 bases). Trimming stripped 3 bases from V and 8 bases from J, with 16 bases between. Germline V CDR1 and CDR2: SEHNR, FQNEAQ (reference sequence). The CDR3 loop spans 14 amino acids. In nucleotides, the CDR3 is TGTGCCAGCAGCTTTCCAGGGTTGGGCTTCGGCTACACCTTC. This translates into CASSFPGLGFGYTF.

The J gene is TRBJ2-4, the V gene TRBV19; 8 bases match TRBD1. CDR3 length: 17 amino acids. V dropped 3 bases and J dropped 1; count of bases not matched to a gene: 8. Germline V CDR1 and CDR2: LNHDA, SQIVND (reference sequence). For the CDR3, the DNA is TGTGCCAGTAGTATGCCGGGACAGGCGATGGCCAAAAACATTCAGTACTTC. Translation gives CASSMPGQAMAKNIQYF.

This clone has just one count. Here the CDR3 reads CASSKQDSGNTIYF. Written as DNA, the CDR3 is TGTGCCAGCAGTAAACAGGACTCTGGAAACACCATATATTTT. This chain joins TRBV2 and TRBJ1-3; D may be TRBD1 (5 bases). V shed 5 bases and J shed 0 bases, with 8 bases lying between them. The length of the CDR3 is 14 residues. Germline V gives CDR1 SNHLY, CDR2 FYNNEI.

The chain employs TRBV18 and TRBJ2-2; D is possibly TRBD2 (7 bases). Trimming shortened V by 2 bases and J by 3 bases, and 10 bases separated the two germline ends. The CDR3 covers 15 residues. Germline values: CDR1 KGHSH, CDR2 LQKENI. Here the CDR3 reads CASSPWGGYTGELFF. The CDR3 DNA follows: TGTGCCAGCTCACCATGGGGGGGCTACACCGGGGAGCTGTTTTTT. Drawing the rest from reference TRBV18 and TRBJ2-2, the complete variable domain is NAGVMQNPRHLVRRRGQEARLRCSPMKGHSHVYWYRQLPEEGLKFMVYLQKENIIDESGMPKERFSAEFPKEGPSILRIQQVVRGDSAAYFCASSPWGGYTGELFFGEGSRLTVL.

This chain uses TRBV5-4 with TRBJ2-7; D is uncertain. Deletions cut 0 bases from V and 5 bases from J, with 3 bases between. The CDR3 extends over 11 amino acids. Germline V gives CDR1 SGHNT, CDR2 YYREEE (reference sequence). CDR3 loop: CASSLEDEQYF. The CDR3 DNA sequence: TGTGCCAGCAGCTTGGAAGACGAGCAGTACTTC.